These T cell receptor beta chains were read from a single sample in a study of human T cells and chemical hapten exposure. TCRdb re-called the RACE reads with MiXCR, one entry per CDR3 protein. This table has about 76,000 distinct CDR3 sequences, 10% to 15% appearing once. The sample was whole blood, taken in connection with sensitization to the hapten diphenylcyclopropenone (DPC). These TCRs come from a woman in her 50s with alopecia areata. Some clones in this sample may be carry-over from other donors' samples. CDR3s include the opening cysteine and the closing phenylalanine or tryptophan. Each record gives: D gene, V gene, clone size, J gene, CDR3 protein, CDR3 DNA. A D gene is named only where the DNA matches it firmly. Clone size is shown for a subset of rows, as once, few, many or a class of expanded clone.

-,TRBV7-2,few,TRBJ2-5,CATAGQYQETQYF,TGTGCCACCGCGGGTCAGTACCAAGAGACCCAGTACTTC
-,TRBV29-1,many,TRBJ1-2,CSVQDSVYGYTF,TGCAGCGTTCAGGACAGTGTATATGGCTACACCTTC
-,TRBV4-1,few,TRBJ1-2,CASSQGRQGANYGYTF,TGCGCCAGCAGCCAAGGTCGGCAGGGAGCTAACTATGGCTACACCTTC
-,TRBV11-2,many,TRBJ2-1,CASSLVDYNEQFF,TGTGCCAGCAGCTTAGTTGATTACAATGAGCAGTTCTTC
TRBD2,TRBV5-1,many,TRBJ2-7,CASSWTSGTYEQYF,TGTGCCAGCAGTTGGACTAGCGGGACCTACGAGCAGTACTTC
TRBD2,TRBV20-1,few,TRBJ2-7,CSAMGLAGGRSSYEQYF,TGCAGTGCTATGGGACTAGCGGGAGGGAGGAGCTCCTACGAGCAGTACTTC
-,TRBV30,many,TRBJ2-3,CAWSVKGGATDTQYF,TGTGCCTGGAGTGTTAAGGGGGGCGCCACAGATACGCAGTATTTT
-,TRBV2,many,TRBJ2-4,CASSERSGTVAKNIQYF,TGTGCCAGCAGTGAACGTTCGGGGACCGTAGCCAAAAACATTCAGTACTTC
-,TRBV18,-,TRBJ1-2,CASSPSVGENNYGYTF,TGTGCCAGCTCACCCTCCGTCGGGGAGAATAACTATGGCTACACCTTC
-,TRBV11-2,few,TRBJ1-1,CASSFGAQIGEAFF,TGTGCCAGCAGCTTCGGGGCCCAGATTGGTGAAGCTTTCTTT
-,TRBV29-1,-,TRBJ2-2,CSVEKGPEGTGELFF,TGCAGCGTTGAAAAAGGCCCTGAGGGAACCGGGGAGCTGTTTTTT
-,TRBV29-1,many,TRBJ1-3,CSVMDGAIGNTIYF,TGCAGCGTTATGGACGGGGCTATCGGAAACACCATATATTTT
-,TRBV18,many,TRBJ2-3,CASSQQTISTDTQYF,TGTGCCAGCTCACAACAGACGATAAGCACAGATACGCAGTATTTT
TRBD2,TRBV28,-,TRBJ2-1,CASRLGGRADEQFF,TGTGCCAGCAGGCTTGGCGGGAGGGCGGATGAGCAGTTCTTC
-,TRBV7-2,few,TRBJ1-5,CASSFPGIGQPQHF,TGTGCCAGCAGCTTTCCGGGGATAGGGCAGCCCCAGCATTTT
-,TRBV18,many,TRBJ1-1,CASSPPAHTEAFF,TGTGCCAGCTCACCACCAGCCCACACTGAAGCTTTCTTT
TRBD1,TRBV5-1,many,TRBJ2-7,CASSSGTGIYEQYF,TGCGCCAGCAGCTCCGGGACAGGGATCTACGAGCAGTACTTC
-,TRBV12-3/TRBV12-4,-,TRBJ2-1,CASSLRLHNEQFF,TGTGCCAGCAGTTTAAGACTCCACAATGAGCAGTTCTTC
-,TRBV3-1,few,TRBJ1-1,CASSRDTLNTEAFF,TGTGCCAGCTCTCGGGACACCTTGAACACTGAAGCTTTCTTT
TRBD2,TRBV7-2,-,TRBJ2-7,CASSPPRLAGIYEQYF,TGTGCCAGCAGCCCCCCCAGACTAGCGGGGATCTACGAGCAGTACTTC